Listed below are T cell receptor beta chains from one sample, sequenced in a study of early T cells in non-severe SARS-CoV-2 infection. TCRdb reprocessed the 5' RACE reads with MiXCR, giving one entry per CDR3 protein. The repertoire holds approximately 77,000 distinct CDR3 sequences, with over 9.5% as singletons. Sequenced material: whole blood. The receptors stem from an adult who was a healthcare worker with PCR-confirmed SARS-CoV-2 infection or an uninfected control (not recorded which). The CDR3 runs from the conserved cysteine through the conserved F or W. The D gene is left open where the match is weak. Expanded clones are given a class, and other clones once, few, many or no size at all.

d_call | j_call | clone_size | v_call | cdr3_aa | cdr3_nt
TRBD2 | TRBJ2-5 | many | TRBV7-3 | CASSPGTSETQYF | TGTGCCAGCAGCCCCGGGACTAGTGAGACCCAGTACTTC
NA | TRBJ2-1 | few | TRBV18 | CASSLGQGYNEQFF | TGTGCCAGCTCACTGGGCCAGGGCTACAATGAGCAGTTCTTC
NA | TRBJ2-5 | NA | TRBV10-1 | CASSESPSGETQYF | TGCGCCAGCAGTGAGTCCCCCAGCGGGGAGACCCAGTACTTC
TRBD1 | TRBJ1-1 | NA | TRBV29-1 | CSGMTGIGDTEAFF | TGCAGCGGTATGACAGGGATCGGTGACACTGAAGCTTTCTTT
TRBD1 | TRBJ2-7 | NA | TRBV29-1 | CSARTGSFYEQYF | TGCAGCGCCCGGACAGGTTCTTTCTACGAGCAGTACTTC
NA | TRBJ1-1 | many | TRBV20-1 | CSAATGFGAGTEAFF | TGCAGTGCGGCAACAGGGTTCGGCGCGGGCACTGAAGCTTTCTTT
NA | TRBJ1-1 | few | TRBV12-3/TRBV12-4 | CASSLRATNTEAFF | TGTGCCAGCAGCCTCCGGGCCACGAACACTGAAGCTTTCTTT
NA | TRBJ2-7 | NA | TRBV3-1 | CASSQDQSEQYF | TGTGCCAGCAGCCAAGATCAGTCCGAGCAGTACTTC
NA | TRBJ2-7 | many | TRBV30 | CAWSVLGSGEQYF | TGTGCCTGGAGTGTACTAGGGTCTGGGGAGCAGTACTTC
NA | TRBJ1-5 | NA | TRBV25-1 | CASSDGRQPQHF | TGTGCCAGCAGTGATGGGCGTCAGCCCCAGCATTTT
TRBD2 | TRBJ2-3 | many | TRBV29-1 | CSVAGGTDTQYF | TGCAGCGTAGCGGGAGGCACAGATACGCAGTATTTT
TRBD2 | TRBJ2-3 | many | TRBV11-2 | CASSSGLAPTDTQYF | TGTGCCAGCAGCTCGGGACTAGCGCCCACAGATACGCAGTATTTT
TRBD1 | TRBJ2-1 | many | TRBV9 | CASSVGTVYNEQFF | TGTGCCAGCAGCGTCGGGACAGTATACAATGAGCAGTTCTTC
NA | TRBJ1-1 | many | TRBV28 | CASSLYRGTEAFF | TGTGCCAGCAGTTTATATCGGGGTACTGAAGCTTTCTTT
NA | TRBJ2-2 | NA | TRBV30 | CAWNRGVDGELFF | TGTGCCTGGAATCGAGGGGTAGACGGGGAGCTGTTTTTT
NA | TRBJ2-1 | few | TRBV19 | CASTPPGRYNEQFF | TGTGCCAGTACCCCACCCGGTCGGTACAATGAGCAGTTCTTC
NA | TRBJ2-1 | NA | TRBV3-1 | CASSQMALNNEQFF | TGTGCCAGCAGCCAAATGGCCCTTAACAATGAGCAGTTCTTC
NA | TRBJ1-1 | few | TRBV5-1 | CASRMGGSVGTAEAFF | TGCGCCAGCAGGATGGGAGGGAGTGTCGGTACAGCTGAAGCTTTCTTT
TRBD2 | TRBJ2-3 | NA | TRBV6-6 | CASRTSGRITDTQYF | TGTGCCAGCCGTACTAGCGGGAGGATAACAGATACGCAGTATTTT
NA | TRBJ2-1 | many | TRBV7-9 | CASSLRTGAYNEQFF | TGTGCCAGCAGCTTAAGGACTGGGGCTTACAATGAGCAGTTCTTC
TRBD1 | TRBJ2-3 | many | TRBV5-1 | CASSLKWDRSTDTQYF | TGCGCCAGCAGCCTTAAATGGGACAGGAGCACAGATACGCAGTATTTT
NA | TRBJ2-7 | NA | TRBV7-8 | CASSEPAKGYEQYF | TGTGCCAGCAGCGAACCTGCTAAGGGGTACGAGCAGTACTTC
NA | TRBJ2-3 | few | TRBV29-1 | CSAQGASGTTDTQYF | TGCAGCGCTCAGGGGGCTAGCGGGACCACAGATACGCAGTATTTT
NA | TRBJ2-7 | few | TRBV7-6 | CASSLDPASKEQYF | TGTGCCAGCAGCTTAGATCCAGCCTCTAAGGAGCAGTACTTC
NA | TRBJ2-3 | many | TRBV28 | CASSFSETSTDTQYF | TGTGCCAGCAGTTTTTCGGAAACTAGCACAGATACGCAGTATTTT
NA | TRBJ1-4 | NA | TRBV12-3/TRBV12-4 | CASSPDREKLFF | TGTGCCAGCAGCCCAGACAGGGAAAAACTGTTTTTT
NA | TRBJ2-3 | NA | TRBV7-6 | CASSRAGDTQYF | TGTGCCAGCAGCCGCGCCGGGGATACGCAGTATTTT
NA | TRBJ2-5 | many | TRBV7-9 | CASSLVAFQETQYF | TGTGCCAGCAGCTTAGTGGCATTTCAAGAGACCCAGTACTTC
NA | TRBJ2-3 | many | TRBV20-1 | CSARPLSTTDTQYF | TGCAGTGCCAGGCCCCTCTCGACCACAGATACGCAGTATTTT
NA | TRBJ2-3 | NA | TRBV7-8 | CASSLNNRRNTDTQYF | TGTGCCAGCAGCTTAAATAATCGCCGGAACACAGATACGCAGTATTTT
NA | TRBJ2-7 | large | TRBV20-1 | CSARDWDSLSYEQYF | TGCAGTGCTAGGGATTGGGACTCGCTCTCCTACGAGCAGTACTTC
NA | TRBJ2-5 | few | TRBV9 | CASSVTPATVQETQYF | TGTGCCAGCAGCGTAACCCCGGCGACCGTACAAGAGACCCAGTACTTC
NA | TRBJ1-6 | many | TRBV28 | CASSFGSSPLHF | TGTGCCAGCAGCTTTGGGAGCTCACCCCTCCACTTT
TRBD1 | TRBJ2-1 | NA | TRBV5-5 | CASSTGTGYEQFF | TGTGCCAGCAGCACCGGGACAGGGTATGAGCAGTTCTTC
TRBD1 | TRBJ1-5 | many | TRBV19 | CASRSGTGNQPQHF | TGTGCCAGTAGATCCGGGACAGGGAATCAGCCCCAGCATTTT
NA | TRBJ2-7 | NA | TRBV7-9 | CASSDLAQGPEQYF | TGTGCCAGCAGCGACCTGGCCCAGGGCCCCGAGCAGTACTTC
NA | TRBJ2-7 | few | TRBV5-5 | CASSFEEYEQYF | TGTGCCAGCAGCTTCGAGGAGTACGAGCAGTACTTC
NA | TRBJ1-5 | few | TRBV20-1 | CSAKGLLKPQHF | TGCAGTGCTAAGGGACTGCTGAAGCCCCAGCATTTT
NA | TRBJ2-3 | few | TRBV7-6 | CASGVARDTQYF | TGTGCCAGCGGGGTAGCGCGAGATACGCAGTATTTT
TRBD2 | TRBJ2-5 | many | TRBV5-8 | CASSPGLAGGVQETQYF | TGTGCCAGCAGCCCGGGACTAGCGGGAGGTGTCCAAGAGACCCAGTACTTC